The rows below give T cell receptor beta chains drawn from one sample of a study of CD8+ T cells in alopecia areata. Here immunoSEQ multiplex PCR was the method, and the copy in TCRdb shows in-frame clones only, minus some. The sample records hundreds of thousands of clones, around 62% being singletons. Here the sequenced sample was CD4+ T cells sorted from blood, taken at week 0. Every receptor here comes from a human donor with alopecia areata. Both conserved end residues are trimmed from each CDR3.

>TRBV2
AISQGFYGYT
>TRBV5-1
ASSHLYNEQF
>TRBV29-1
SAYRGPLGTEAF
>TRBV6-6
ASIQNTEAF
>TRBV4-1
ASSRIRDYNEQF
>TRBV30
AWRRGETEAF
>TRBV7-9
ASSLGLAGGETQY
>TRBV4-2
ASSQPPPSRADTQY
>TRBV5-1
ASSLASRSEQY
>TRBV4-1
ASSQDPVGTRGGYT
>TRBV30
AWSEGTGDQPQH
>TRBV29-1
SVETGILDTQY
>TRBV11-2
ASSFSWTGYNEQF
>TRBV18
ASSPRTGPYEQY
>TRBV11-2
ASSLRTGSYEQY
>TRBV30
AWSVQVGETQY
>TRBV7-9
ASSLRLAGELF
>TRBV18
ASSQDRFEAF
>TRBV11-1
ASSRSGQYVTQY
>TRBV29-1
SVAGTGNEKLF
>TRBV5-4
ASSPAGGTAGNTIY
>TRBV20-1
SARDATEAF
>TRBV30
AWSVQEPGELF
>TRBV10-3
AISESMGGGSSYEQY
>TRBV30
AWRGQGAAFAKNIQY
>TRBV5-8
ASSLEGTGVPRGYT
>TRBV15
ATSRGTGSGNTIY